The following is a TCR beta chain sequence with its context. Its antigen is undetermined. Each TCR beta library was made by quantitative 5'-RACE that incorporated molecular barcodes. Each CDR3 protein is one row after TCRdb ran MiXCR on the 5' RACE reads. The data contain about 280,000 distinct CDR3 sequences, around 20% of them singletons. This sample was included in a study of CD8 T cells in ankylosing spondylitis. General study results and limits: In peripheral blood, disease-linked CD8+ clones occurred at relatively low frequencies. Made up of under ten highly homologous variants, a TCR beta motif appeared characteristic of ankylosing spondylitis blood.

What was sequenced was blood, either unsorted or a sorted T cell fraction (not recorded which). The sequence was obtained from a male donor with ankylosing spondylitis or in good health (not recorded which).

CDR3 nucleotide sequence: TGTGCCAGCTCCCACACGAGGCAGAGGGTCTCTGGAAACACCATATATTTT. Translated: CASSHTRQRVSGNTIYF. The chain employs TRBV3-1 and TRBJ1-3; the D is unclear. Trimming cost V 8 bases and J 0 bases, with 20 bases left between them. CDR3 length: 17 residues. CDR1 is LGHDT and CDR2 is YNNKEL in the germline V gene (reference sequence).